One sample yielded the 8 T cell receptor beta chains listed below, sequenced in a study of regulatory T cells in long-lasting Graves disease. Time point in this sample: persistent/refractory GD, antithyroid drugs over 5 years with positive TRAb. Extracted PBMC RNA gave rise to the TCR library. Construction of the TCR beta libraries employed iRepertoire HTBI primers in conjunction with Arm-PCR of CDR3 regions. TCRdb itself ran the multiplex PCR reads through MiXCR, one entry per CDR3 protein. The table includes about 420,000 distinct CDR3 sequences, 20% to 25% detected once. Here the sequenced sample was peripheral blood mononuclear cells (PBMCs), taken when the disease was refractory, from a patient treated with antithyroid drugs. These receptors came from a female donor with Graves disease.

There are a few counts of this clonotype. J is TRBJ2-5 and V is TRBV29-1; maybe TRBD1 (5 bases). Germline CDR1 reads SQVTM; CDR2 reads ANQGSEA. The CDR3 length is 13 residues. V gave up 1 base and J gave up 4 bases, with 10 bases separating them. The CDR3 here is CSVEGQGPETQYF. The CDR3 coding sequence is TGCAGCGTTGAAGGGCAGGGTCCAGAGACCCAGTACTTC.

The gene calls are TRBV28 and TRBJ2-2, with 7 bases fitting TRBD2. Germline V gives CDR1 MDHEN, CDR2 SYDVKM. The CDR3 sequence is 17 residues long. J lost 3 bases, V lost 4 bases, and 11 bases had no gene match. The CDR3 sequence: CASSSRTFAGDTGELFF. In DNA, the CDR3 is TGTGCCAGCAGTTCCCGGACTTTCGCGGGGGACACCGGGGAGCTGTTTTTT.

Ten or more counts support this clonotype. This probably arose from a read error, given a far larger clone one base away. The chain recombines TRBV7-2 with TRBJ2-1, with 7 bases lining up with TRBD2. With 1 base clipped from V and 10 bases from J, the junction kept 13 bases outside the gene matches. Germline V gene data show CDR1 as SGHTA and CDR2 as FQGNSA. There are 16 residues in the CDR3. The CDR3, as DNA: TGTGCCAGCAGCTTAGAGGCGGGAGCCCTTACCTACGAGCAGTTCTTC. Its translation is CASSLEAGALTYEQFF.

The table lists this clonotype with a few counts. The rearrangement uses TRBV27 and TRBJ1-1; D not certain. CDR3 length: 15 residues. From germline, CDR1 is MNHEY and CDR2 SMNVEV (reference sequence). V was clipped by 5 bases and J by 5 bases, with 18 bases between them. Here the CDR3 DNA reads TGTGCCAGCAGTCCAACGACGGAAGGATGGACTGAAGCTTTCTTT. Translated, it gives CASSPTTEGWTEAFF.

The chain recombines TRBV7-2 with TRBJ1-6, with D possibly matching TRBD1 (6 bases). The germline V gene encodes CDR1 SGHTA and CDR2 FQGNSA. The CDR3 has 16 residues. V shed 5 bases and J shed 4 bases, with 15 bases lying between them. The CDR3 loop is CASSPISQGYNSPLHF. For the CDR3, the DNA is TGTGCCAGCAGCCCCATTTCGCAGGGGTATAATTCACCCCTCCACTTT.

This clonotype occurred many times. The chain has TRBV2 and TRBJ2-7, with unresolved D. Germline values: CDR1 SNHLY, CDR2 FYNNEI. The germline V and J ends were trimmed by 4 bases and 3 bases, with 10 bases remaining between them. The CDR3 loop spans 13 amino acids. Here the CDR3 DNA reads TGTGCCAGCAGTGTAGAGAGGTACTACGAGCAGTACTTC. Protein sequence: CASSVERYYEQYF.

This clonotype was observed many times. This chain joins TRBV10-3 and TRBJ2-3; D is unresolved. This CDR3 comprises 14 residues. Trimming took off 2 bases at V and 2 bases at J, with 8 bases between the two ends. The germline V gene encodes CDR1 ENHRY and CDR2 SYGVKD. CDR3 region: CAISERGNTDTQYF. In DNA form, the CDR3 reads TGTGCCATCAGTGAGCGCGGCAACACAGATACGCAGTATTTT.

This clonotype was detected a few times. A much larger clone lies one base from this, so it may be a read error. CDR3 sequence: CSERGANTEASF. Written as DNA, the CDR3 is TGCAGCGAACGGGGTGCGAACACTGAAGCTTCCTTT. The V and J genes are TRBV29-1 and TRBJ1-1; D is unclear. The germline CDR1 and CDR2 sequences are SQVTM and ANQGSEA. The CDR3 is 12 residues long.